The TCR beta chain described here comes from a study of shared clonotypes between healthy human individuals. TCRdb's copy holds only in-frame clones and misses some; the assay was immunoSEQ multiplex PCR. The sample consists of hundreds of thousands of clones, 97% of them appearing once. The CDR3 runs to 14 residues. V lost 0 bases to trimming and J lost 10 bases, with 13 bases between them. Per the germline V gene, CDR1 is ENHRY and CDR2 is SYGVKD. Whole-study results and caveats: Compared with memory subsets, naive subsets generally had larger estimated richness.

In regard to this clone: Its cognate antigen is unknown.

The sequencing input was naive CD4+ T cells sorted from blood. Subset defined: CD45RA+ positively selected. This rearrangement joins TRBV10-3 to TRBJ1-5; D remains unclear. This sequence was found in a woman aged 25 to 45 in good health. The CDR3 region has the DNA TGTGCCATCAGTGAGTCGACCGGGGTTGGTCCCCAGCATTTT. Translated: CAISESTGVGPQHF.